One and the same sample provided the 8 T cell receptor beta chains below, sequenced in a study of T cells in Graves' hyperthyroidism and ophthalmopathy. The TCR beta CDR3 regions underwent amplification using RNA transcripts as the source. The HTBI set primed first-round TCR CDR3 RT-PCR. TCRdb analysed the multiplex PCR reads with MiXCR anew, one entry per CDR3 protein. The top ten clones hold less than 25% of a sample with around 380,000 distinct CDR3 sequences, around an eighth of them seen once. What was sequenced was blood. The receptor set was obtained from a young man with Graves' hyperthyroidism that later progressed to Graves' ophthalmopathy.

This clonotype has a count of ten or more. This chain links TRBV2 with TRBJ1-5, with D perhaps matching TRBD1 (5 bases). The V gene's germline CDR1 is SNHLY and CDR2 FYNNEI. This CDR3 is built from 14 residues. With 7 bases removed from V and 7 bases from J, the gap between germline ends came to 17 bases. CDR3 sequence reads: CASTAGGLGQPQHF. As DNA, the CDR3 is TGTGCCAGCACGGCGGGGGGGTTAGGGCAGCCCCAGCATTTT.

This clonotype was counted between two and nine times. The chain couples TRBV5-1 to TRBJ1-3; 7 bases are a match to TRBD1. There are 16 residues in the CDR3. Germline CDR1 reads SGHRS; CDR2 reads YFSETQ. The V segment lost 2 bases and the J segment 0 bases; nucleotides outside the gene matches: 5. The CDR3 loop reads CASSFDRDPSGNTIYF. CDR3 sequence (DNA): TGCGCCAGCAGCTTTGACAGGGACCCCTCTGGAAACACCATATATTTT.

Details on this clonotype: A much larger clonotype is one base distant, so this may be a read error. The CDR3 spells CALGQKSNRPQHF. The CDR3 coding sequence is TGTGCCCTCGGACAGAAAAGCAATCGGCCCCAGCATTTT. V and J are TRBV28 and TRBJ1-5; possibly TRBD1 for D (6 bases). This CDR3 has 13 residues. Germline V gene data show CDR1 as MDHEN and CDR2 as SYDVKM.

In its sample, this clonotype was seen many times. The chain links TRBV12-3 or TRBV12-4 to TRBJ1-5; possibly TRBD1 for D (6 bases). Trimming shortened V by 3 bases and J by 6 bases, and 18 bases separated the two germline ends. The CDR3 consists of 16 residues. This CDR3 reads CASSFMSWAGAQPQHF. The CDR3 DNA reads TGTGCCAGCAGTTTCATGAGTTGGGCAGGGGCTCAGCCCCAGCATTTT.

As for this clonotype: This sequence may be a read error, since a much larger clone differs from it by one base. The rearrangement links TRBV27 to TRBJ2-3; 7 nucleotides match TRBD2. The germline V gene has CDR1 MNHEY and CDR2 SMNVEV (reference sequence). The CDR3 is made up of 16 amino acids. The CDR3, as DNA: TGTGCCAGCGGTTTATCTCTACTAGCGCGGGTTGATACGCAGTATTTT. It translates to CASGLSLLARVDTQYF.

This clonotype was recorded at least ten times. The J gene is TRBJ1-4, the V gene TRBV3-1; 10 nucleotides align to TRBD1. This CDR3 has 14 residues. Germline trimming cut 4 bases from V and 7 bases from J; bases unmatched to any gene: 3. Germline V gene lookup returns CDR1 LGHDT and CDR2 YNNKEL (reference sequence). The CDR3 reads CASSRDRGREKLFF. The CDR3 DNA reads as TGTGCCAGCAGCCGGGACAGGGGACGTGAAAAACTGTTTTTT.

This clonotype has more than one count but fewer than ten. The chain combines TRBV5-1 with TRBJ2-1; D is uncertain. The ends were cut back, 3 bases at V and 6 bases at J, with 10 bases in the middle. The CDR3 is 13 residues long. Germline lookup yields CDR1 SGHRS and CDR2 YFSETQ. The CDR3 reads CASSSPHSNEQFF. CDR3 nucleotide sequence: TGCGCCAGCAGCTCACCACACAGCAATGAGCAGTTCTTC.

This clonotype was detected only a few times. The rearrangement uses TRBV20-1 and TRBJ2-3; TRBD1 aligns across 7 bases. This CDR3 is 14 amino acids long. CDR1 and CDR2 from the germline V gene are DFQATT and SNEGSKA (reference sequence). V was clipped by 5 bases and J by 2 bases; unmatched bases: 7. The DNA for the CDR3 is TGCAGTGCTCATGACAGGGATCACACAGATACGCAGTATTTT. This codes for CSAHDRDHTDTQYF.